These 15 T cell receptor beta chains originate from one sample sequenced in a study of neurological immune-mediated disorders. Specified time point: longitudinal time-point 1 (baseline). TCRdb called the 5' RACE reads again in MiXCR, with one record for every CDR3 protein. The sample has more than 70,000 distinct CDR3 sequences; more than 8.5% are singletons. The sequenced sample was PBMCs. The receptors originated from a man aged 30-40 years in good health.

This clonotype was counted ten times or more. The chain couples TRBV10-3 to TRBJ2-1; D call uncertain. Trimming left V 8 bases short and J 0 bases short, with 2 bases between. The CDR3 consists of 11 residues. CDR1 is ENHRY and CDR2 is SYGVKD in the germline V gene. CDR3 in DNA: TGTGCCATCGCCTCCTACAATGAGCAGTTCTTC. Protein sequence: CAIASYNEQFF.

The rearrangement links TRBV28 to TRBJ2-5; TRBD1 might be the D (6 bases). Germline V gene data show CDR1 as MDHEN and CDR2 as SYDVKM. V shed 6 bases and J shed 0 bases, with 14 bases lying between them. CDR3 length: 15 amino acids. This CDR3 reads CASRPSGQNQETQYF. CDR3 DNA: TGTGCCAGCAGACCAAGCGGACAGAACCAAGAGACCCAGTACTTC.

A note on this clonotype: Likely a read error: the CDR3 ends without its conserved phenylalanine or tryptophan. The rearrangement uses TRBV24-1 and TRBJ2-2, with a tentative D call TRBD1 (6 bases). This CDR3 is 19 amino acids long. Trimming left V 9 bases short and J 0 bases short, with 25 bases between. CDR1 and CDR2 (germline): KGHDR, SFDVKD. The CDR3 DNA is TGTGCCACCCGCATACTGGGGCAGGGTGGGGGCTCGAACACCGGGGAGCTGTTTTTG. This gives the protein CATRILGQGGGSNTGELFL.

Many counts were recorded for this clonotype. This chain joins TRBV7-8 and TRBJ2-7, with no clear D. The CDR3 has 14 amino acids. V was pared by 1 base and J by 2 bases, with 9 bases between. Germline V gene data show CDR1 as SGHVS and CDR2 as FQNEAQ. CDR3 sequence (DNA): TGTGCCAGCAGCTTAGATGGCAGAACCTACGAGCAGTACTTC. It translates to CASSLDGRTYEQYF.

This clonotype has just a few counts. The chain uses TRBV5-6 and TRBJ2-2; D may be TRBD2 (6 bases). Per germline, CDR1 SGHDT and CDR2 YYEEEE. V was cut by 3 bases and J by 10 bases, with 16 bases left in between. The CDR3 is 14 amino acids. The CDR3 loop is CASSSGPGAAELFF. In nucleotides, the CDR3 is TGTGCCAGCAGCTCTGGCCCGGGAGCAGCGGAGCTGTTTTTT.

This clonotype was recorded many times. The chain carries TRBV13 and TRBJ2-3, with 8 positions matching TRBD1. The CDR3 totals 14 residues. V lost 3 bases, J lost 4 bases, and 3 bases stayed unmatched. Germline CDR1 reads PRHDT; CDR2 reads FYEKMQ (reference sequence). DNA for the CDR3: TGTGCCAGCAGCTTGGACAGGGAGGCAGATACGCAGTATTTT. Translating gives CASSLDREADTQYF.

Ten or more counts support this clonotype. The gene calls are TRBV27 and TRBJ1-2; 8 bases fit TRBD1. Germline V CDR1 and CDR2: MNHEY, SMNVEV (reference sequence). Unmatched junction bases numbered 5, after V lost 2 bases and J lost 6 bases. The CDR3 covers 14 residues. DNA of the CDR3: TGTGCCAGCAGTTTAGGACAGGGTCGGGATGGCTACACCTTC. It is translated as CASSLGQGRDGYTF.

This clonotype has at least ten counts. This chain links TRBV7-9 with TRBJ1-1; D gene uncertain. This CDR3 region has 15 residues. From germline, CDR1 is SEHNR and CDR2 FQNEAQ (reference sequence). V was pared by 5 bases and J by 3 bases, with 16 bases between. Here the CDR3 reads CASSPRAGVDTEAFF. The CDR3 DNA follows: TGTGCCAGCAGCCCGAGGGCGGGAGTGGACACTGAAGCTTTCTTT.

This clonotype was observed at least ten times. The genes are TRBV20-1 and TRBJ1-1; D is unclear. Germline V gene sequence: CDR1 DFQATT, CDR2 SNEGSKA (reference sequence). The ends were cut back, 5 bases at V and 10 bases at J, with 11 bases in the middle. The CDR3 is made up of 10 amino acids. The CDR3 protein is CSARGAGAFF. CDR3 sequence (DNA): TGCAGTGCTCGCGGCGCTGGAGCTTTCTTT.

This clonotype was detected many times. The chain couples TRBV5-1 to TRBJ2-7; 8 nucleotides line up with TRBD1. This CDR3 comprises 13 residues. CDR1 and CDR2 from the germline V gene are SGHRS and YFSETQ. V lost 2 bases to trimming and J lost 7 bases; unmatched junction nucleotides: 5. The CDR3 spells CASSLQYRGEQYF. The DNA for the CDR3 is TGCGCCAGCAGCTTACAGTACAGGGGGGAGCAGTACTTC.

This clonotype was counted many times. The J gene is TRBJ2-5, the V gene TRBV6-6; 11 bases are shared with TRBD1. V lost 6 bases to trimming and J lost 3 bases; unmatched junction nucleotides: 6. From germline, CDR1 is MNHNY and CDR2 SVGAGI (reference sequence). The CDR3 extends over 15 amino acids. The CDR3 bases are TGTGCCAGCAGCTTGGGACAGGGGGTCAAAGAGACCCAGTACTTC. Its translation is CASSLGQGVKETQYF.

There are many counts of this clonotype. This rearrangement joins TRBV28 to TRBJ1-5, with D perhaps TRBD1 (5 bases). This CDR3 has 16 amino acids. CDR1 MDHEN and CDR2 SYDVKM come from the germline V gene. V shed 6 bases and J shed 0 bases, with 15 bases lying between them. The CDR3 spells CASSLFDSYSNQPQHF. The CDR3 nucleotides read TGTGCCAGCAGCCTTTTCGACAGTTATAGCAATCAGCCCCAGCATTTT.

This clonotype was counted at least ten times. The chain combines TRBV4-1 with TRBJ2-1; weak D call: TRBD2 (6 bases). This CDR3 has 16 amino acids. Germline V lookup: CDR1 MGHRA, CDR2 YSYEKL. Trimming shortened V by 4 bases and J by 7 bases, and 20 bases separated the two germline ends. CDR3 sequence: CASSLVGTPPGNEQFF. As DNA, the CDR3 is TGCGCCAGCAGCCTAGTCGGGACTCCGCCCGGGAATGAGCAGTTCTTC.

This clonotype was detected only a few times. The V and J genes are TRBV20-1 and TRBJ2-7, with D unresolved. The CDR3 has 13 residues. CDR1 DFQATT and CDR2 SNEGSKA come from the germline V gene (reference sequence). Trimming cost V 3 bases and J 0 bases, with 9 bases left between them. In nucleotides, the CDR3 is TGCAGTGCTAGCCAGGTGCCCTCCTACGAGCAGTACTTC. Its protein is CSASQVPSYEQYF.

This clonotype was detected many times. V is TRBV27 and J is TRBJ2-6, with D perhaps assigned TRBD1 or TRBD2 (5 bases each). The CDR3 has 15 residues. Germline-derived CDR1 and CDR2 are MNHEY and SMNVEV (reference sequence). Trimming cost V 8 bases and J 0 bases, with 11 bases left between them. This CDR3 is CASRDVSSGANVLTF. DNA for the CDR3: TGTGCCAGCCGGGACGTTAGCTCTGGGGCCAACGTCCTGACTTTC.